A single sample gave rise to the 25 T cell receptor beta chains below, sequenced in a study of shared clonotypes between healthy human individuals. Assay used: immunoSEQ multiplex PCR; TCRdb lists only in-frame clones, some missing. The sample shows approximately 2.5 million clones, under 95% of them seen only once. What was sequenced was naive CD4+ T cells from PBMCs. The subset is: CD45RA+ positively selected. The source is a man between 18 and 29 years old in good health. Some clones in this sample may be carry-over from other donors' samples.

The chain combines TRBV5-1 with TRBJ2-3; TRBD1 agrees at 9 bases. The CDR3 runs 15 residues. In germline, CDR1 is SGHRS, CDR2 YFSETQ. With V trimmed by 4 bases and J by 2 bases, 5 bases remained unmatched. The CDR3 region has the DNA TGCGCCAGCAGCAAGGGACAGGGATCCACAGATACGCAGTATTTT. Residues: CASSKGQGSTDTQYF.

The V call is TRBV6-1, the J call TRBJ1-3; 9 bases agree with TRBD1. With V trimmed by 4 bases and J by 3 bases, 7 bases remained unmatched. Germline V gene data show CDR1 as MNHNS and CDR2 as SASEGT. The CDR3 has 16 residues. The DNA of the CDR3 is TGTGCCAGCAGTGGTTTACAGGGGGCAGATGGAAACACCATATATTTT. Amino acid sequence: CASSGLQGADGNTIYF.

This clone came up once. J is TRBJ2-5 and V is TRBV5-1; TRBD1 is a possible D gene (6 bases). The V gene's germline CDR1 is SGHRS and CDR2 YFSETQ. The V and J ends lost 3 bases and 5 bases respectively, with 17 bases between them. CDR3 size: 15 residues. The CDR3 reads CASSSPGQKMETQYF. In nucleotides, the CDR3 is TGCGCCAGCAGCTCACCGGGACAAAAGATGGAGACCCAGTACTTC.

The CDR3 bases are TGTGCCAGCAGTTACCGGGACGTGAGGGGATACGAGCAGTACTTC. Encoded protein: CASSYRDVRGYEQYF. This chain connects TRBV6-5 to TRBJ2-7; the D gene could be TRBD1 or TRBD2 (5 bases each). The CDR3 sequence is 15 residues long. Germline CDR1 reads MNHEY; CDR2 reads SVGAGI. The V end lost 2 bases, the J end lost 4 bases, and 15 bases lay between the germline ends.

V is TRBV7-8 and J is TRBJ2-7, with D tentatively TRBD2 (6 bases). Trimming removed 5 bases at V and 4 bases at J, with 18 bases between. Germline CDR1 reads SGHVS; CDR2 reads FQNEAQ. The CDR3 loop spans 15 amino acids. Here the CDR3 reads CASSPLTGAGYEQYF. The CDR3 nucleotides read TGTGCCAGCAGCCCTTTGACGGGAGCAGGGTACGAGCAGTACTTC. Full variable domain (remainder filled in from reference TRBV7-8 and TRBJ2-7): GAGVSQSPRYKVAKRGQDVALRCDPISGHVSLFWYQQALGQGPEFLTYFQNEAQLDKSGLPSDRFFAERPEGSVSTLKIQRTQQEDSAVYLCASSPLTGAGYEQYFGPGTRLTVT.

The V gene is TRBV5-1, the J gene TRBJ2-1, with 11 bases identical to TRBD2. The J segment lost 7 bases and the V segment lost 7 bases, leaving 10 bases of the junction unmatched. CDR3 size: 15 residues. Germline V CDR1 and CDR2: SGHRS, YFSETQ. CDR3 sequence reads: CASGATGLAANEQFF. CDR3 bases: TGCGCCAGCGGGGCCACGGGACTAGCGGCAAATGAGCAGTTCTTC.

The rearrangement joins TRBV9 to TRBJ2-7; 9 bases fit TRBD1. There are 15 residues in the CDR3. Looked up from germline, CDR1 is SGDLS and CDR2 is YYNGEE. Unmatched junction bases numbered 6, after V lost 2 bases and J lost 3 bases. DNA of the CDR3: TGTGCCAGCAGCGTGGGAGACAGGGGGAACTACGAGCAGTACTTC. It specifies CASSVGDRGNYEQYF.

The rearrangement uses TRBV5-1 and TRBJ2-3; D is ambiguous. The V gene lost 2 bases and the J gene lost 1 base, with 8 bases spanning the gap. Germline CDR1 and CDR2: SGHRS and YFSETQ. The CDR3 length is 14 residues. CDR3 nucleotide sequence: TGCGCCAGCAGCTTTTACGGCGGCACAGATACGCAGTATTTT. Amino acid sequence: CASSFYGGTDTQYF.

The rearrangement uses TRBV5-1 and TRBJ2-1, with TRBD2 matching over 11 bases. V lost 5 bases and J lost 1; bases outside the gene matches: 5. Germline values: CDR1 SGHRS, CDR2 YFSETQ. The CDR3 totals 16 residues. The CDR3 DNA sequence: TGCGCCAGCAGGATAAGGACTAGCGGGTCCTACAATGAGCAGTTCTTC. This codes for CASRIRTSGSYNEQFF.

This chain connects TRBV1 to TRBJ2-7; the table's D call, TRBD2, has no DNA check behind it. TRBV1 is described as a pseudogene. This CDR3 has 13 amino acids. The CDR3 DNA reads TGCACCAGCAGCCAACGGTCGCTCTACGAGCAGTACTTC. Translation gives CTSSQRSLYEQYF.

This chain links TRBV27 with TRBJ2-3; 7 nucleotides line up with TRBD2. Germline V gives CDR1 MNHEY, CDR2 SMNVEV (reference sequence). The CDR3 length is 16 residues. V lost 8 bases, J lost 4 bases, and 15 bases stayed unmatched. The CDR3 DNA reads TGTGCCAGCCGGGTGGGGGGGAGGCGTCGGGCAGATACGCAGTATTTT. It encodes CASRVGGRRRADTQYF.

The rearrangement joins TRBV30 to TRBJ1-1; 8 positions agree with TRBD1. Germline-derived CDR1 and CDR2 are GTSNPN and SVGIG (reference sequence). CDR3 length equals 14 residues. The V and J ends lost 5 bases and 1 base, in that order; junction bases with no gene match: 6. DNA of the CDR3: TGTGCCTGGGCGACAGGGGTTCCGAACACTGAAGCTTTCTTT. Its translation: CAWATGVPNTEAFF.

This chain uses TRBV15 with TRBJ2-3; D is undetermined. V dropped 4 bases and J dropped 0 bases, with 8 bases sitting between them. CDR3 length: 14 residues. Germline V gene data show CDR1 as LNHNV and CDR2 as YYDKDF (reference sequence). CDR3 nucleotides: TGTGCCACCAGCAACAGCCCGAGCACAGATACGCAGTATTTT. This encodes CATSNSPSTDTQYF.

The V call is TRBV10-3, the J call TRBJ1-1; D unclear. This CDR3 is 11 amino acids long. V was cut by 6 bases and J by 0 bases, with 2 bases left in between. CDR1 is ENHRY and CDR2 is SYGVKD in the germline V gene. Here the CDR3 DNA reads TGTGCCATCAGGATGAACACTGAAGCTTTCTTT. Residues: CAIRMNTEAFF.

This chain uses TRBV5-1 with TRBJ2-5; 7 bases are a match to TRBD1. V was pared by 0 bases and J by 7 bases, with 9 bases of the junction left unmatched. The CDR3 runs 15 residues. Germline assignment: CDR1 SGHRS and CDR2 YFSETQ. In nucleotides, the CDR3 is TGCGCCAGCAGCTTGGGGAATACAGGGGAAGGGACCCAGTACTTC. Protein: CASSLGNTGEGTQYF.

The rearrangement links TRBV6-4 to TRBJ2-3, with D possibly called TRBD1 or TRBD2 (5 bases each). The CDR3 totals 14 residues. V gave up 11 bases and J gave up 0 bases, with 15 bases separating them. Per germline, CDR1 MRHNA and CDR2 SNTAGT. CDR3 coding DNA: TGTGCCCCCCTCCGGGACGGAAGCACAGATACGCAGTATTTT. Amino acids: CAPLRDGSTDTQYF.

This clone was detected once. The V gene is TRBV7-8, the J gene TRBJ2-5, with D perhaps TRBD1 (6 bases). The CDR3 runs 15 residues. Trimming took 7 bases from V and 2 from J, leaving 17 bases between them. Germline V lookup: CDR1 SGHVS, CDR2 FQNEAQ. CDR3 in DNA: TGTGCCAGCAAAGGGGGATGGCAGCGGCAAGAGACCCAGTACTTC. Its protein product is CASKGGWQRQETQYF.

The V and J genes are TRBV28 and TRBJ2-7; TRBD1 might be the D (6 bases). CDR3 length: 14 residues. The germline V gene encodes CDR1 MDHEN and CDR2 SYDVKM. V was clipped by 5 bases and J by 5 bases, with 16 bases between them. This chain's CDR3 is CASSETGKINEQYF. DNA of the CDR3: TGTGCCAGCAGTGAAACAGGGAAGATTAACGAGCAGTACTTC.

This clone was counted a few times. V gene TRBV10-1 combines with J gene TRBJ1-3; no definite D call. V lost 6 bases, J lost 3 bases, and 9 bases lay in between. Germline-derived CDR1 and CDR2 are WNHNN and SYGVQD (reference sequence). This CDR3 contains 13 residues. In nucleotides, the CDR3 is TGCGCCAGCAGCCAAGACCTTGGAAACACCATATATTTT. The encoded protein is CASSQDLGNTIYF.

DNA of the CDR3: TGTGCCAGCAGGGCCCACCAGACTTATGGCTACACCTTC. This codes for CASRAHQTYGYTF. The rearrangement links TRBV25-1 to TRBJ1-2; D remains ambiguous. Trimming left V 6 bases short and J 5 bases short, with 13 bases between. Germline V CDR1 and CDR2: MGHDK, SYGVNS. The CDR3 loop spans 13 amino acids.

This rearrangement joins TRBV5-4 to TRBJ2-7; 9 positions agree with TRBD1. The CDR3 consists of 15 residues. Germline CDR1 is SGHNT and CDR2 is YYREEE (reference sequence). With V trimmed by 2 bases and J by 5 bases, 8 bases remained unmatched. The CDR3 loop reads CASSLPGQGKDEQYF. The CDR3 DNA reads TGTGCCAGCAGCTTACCGGGACAGGGAAAGGACGAGCAGTACTTC.

This chain joins TRBV6-6 and TRBJ2-7; D is unclear. The CDR3 runs 15 residues. V was shortened by 4 bases and J by 2 bases, with 15 bases between the two germline ends. CDR1 is MNHNY and CDR2 is SVGAGI in the germline V gene (reference sequence). CDR3 sequence: CASSSTHIRTYEQYF. Written as DNA, the CDR3 is TGTGCCAGCAGTTCTACGCACATTCGGACCTACGAGCAGTACTTC.

This chain connects TRBV6-5 to TRBJ2-1, with 10 nucleotides matching TRBD2. CDR1 and CDR2 (germline): MNHEY, SVGAGI. Trimming cost V 6 bases and J 5 bases; bases outside gene matches: 7. This CDR3 comprises 15 residues. The CDR3 loop is CASRSGTSENNEQFF. The CDR3 DNA reads TGTGCCAGCAGATCCGGGACTAGCGAAAACAATGAGCAGTTCTTC.

The chain links TRBV5-1 to TRBJ2-5, with 9 positions matching TRBD1. The end of the DNA fits TRBJ2-7 better, so the J call may be wrong. The CDR3 is 14 amino acids. Germline loops: CDR1 SGHRS, CDR2 YFSETQ. CDR3 sequence (DNA): TGCGCCAGCAGCTTACAGGGGGCGCCGGGCGAGCAGTACTTC. As protein: CASSLQGAPGEQYF.

The rearrangement uses TRBV6-6 and TRBJ2-5; D could derive from TRBD1 or TRBD2 (6 bases each). Trimming removed 11 bases from V and 6 bases from J, with 10 bases in between. The CDR3 loop spans 10 amino acids. CDR1 is MNHNY and CDR2 is SVGAGI in the germline V gene (reference sequence). The CDR3 spells CAGGTQTQYF. CDR3 nucleotide sequence: TGTGCCGGCGGGACACAGACCCAGTACTTC.